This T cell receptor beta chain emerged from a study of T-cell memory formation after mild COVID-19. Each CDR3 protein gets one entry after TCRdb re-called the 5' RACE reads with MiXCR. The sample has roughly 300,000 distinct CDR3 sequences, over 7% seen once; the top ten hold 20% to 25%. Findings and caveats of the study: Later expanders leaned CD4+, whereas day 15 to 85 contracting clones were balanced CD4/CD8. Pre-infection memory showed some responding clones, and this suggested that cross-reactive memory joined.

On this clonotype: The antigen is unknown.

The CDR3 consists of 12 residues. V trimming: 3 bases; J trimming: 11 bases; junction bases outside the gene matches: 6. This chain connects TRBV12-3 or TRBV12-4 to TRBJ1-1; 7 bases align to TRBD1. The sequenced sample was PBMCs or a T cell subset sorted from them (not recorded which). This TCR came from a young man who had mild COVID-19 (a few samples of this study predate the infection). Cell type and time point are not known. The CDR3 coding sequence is TGTGCCAGCAGTTTCGTAGGGACAGCGGCTTTCTTT. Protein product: CASSFVGTAAFF.